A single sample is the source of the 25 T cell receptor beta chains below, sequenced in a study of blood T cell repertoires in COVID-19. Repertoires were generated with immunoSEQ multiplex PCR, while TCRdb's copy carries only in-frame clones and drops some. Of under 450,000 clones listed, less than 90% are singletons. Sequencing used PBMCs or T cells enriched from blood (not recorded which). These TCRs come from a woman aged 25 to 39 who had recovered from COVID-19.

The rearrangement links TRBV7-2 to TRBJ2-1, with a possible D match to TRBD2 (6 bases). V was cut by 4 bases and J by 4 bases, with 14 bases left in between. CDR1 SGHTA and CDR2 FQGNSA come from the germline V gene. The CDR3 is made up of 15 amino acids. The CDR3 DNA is TGTGCCAGCAGCTCCCGCGGGACTCAATACAATGAGCAGTTCTTC. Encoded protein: CASSSRGTQYNEQFF.

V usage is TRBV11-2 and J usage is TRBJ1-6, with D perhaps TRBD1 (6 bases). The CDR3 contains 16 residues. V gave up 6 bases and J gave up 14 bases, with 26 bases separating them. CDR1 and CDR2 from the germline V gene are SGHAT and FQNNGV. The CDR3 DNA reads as TGTGCCAGCAGATCACCGGGCAGGGGCCCCCCCGAGGCCCTCCACTTT. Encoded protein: CASRSPGRGPPEALHF.

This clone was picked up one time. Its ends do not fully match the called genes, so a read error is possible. This CDR3 reads CASSLAGVNEQFF. Written as DNA, the CDR3 is TGTGCCAGCAGCTTAGCGGGAGTTAATGAGCAGTTCTTC. This sequence joins TRBV12-3 or TRBV12-4 and TRBJ2-1; 9 bases map to TRBD2. The CDR3 totals 13 residues.

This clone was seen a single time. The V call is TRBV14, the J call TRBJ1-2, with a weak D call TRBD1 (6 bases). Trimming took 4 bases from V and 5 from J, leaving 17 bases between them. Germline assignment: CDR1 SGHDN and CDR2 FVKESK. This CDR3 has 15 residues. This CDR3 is CASSPNPGARYGYTF. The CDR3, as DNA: TGTGCCAGCAGCCCTAACCCAGGGGCGAGATATGGCTACACCTTC.

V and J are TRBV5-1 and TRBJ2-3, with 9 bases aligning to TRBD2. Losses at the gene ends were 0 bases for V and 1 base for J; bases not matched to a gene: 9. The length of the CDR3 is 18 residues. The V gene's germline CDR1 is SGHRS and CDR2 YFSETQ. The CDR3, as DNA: TGCGCCAGCAGCTTGGGATCGGCTAGCGGGATCCGCACAGATACGCAGTATTTT. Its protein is CASSLGSASGIRTDTQYF. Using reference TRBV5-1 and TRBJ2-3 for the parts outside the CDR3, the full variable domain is KAGVTQTPRYLIKTRGQQVTLSCSPISGHRSVSWYQQTPGQGLQFLFEYFSETQRNKGNFPGRFSGRQFSNSRSEMNVSTLELGDSALYLCASSLGSASGIRTDTQYFGPGTRLTVL.

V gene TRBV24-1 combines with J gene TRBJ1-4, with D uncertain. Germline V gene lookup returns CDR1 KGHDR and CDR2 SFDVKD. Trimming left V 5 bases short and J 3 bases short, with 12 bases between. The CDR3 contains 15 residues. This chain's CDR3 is CATSGPRGANEKLFF. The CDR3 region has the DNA TGTGCCACCAGTGGGCCTCGGGGAGCTAATGAAAAACTGTTTTTT.

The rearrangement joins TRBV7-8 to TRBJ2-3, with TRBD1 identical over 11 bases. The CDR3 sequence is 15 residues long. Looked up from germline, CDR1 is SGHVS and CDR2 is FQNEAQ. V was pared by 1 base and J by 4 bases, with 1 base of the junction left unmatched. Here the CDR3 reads CASSLGTGGADTQYF. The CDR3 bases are TGTGCCAGCAGCTTAGGGACAGGGGGCGCAGATACGCAGTATTTT.

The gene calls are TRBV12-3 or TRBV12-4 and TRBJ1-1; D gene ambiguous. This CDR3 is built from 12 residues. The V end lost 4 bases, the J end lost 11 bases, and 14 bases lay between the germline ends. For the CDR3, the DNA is TGTGCCAGCAGTTATGAGGGCCGGAGGGCTTTCTTT. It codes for CASSYEGRRAFF.

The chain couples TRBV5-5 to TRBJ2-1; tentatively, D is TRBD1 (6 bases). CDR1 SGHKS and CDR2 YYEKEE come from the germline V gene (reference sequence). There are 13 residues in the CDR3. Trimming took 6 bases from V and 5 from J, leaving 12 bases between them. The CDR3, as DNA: TGTGCCAGCAACGTGGACAGAGACAATGAGCAGTTCTTC. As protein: CASNVDRDNEQFF.

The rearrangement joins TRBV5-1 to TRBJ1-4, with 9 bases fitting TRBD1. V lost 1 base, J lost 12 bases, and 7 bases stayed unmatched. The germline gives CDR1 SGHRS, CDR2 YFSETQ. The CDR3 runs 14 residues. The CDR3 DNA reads TGCGCCAGCAGCTTGACGGGACAGGGCGGTGAACTGTTTTTT. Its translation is CASSLTGQGGELFF.

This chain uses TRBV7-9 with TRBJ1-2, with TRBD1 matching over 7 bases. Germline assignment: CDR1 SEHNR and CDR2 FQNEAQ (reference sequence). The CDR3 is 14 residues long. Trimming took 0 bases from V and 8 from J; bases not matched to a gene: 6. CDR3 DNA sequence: TGTGCCAGCAGCTTAGCGACAGGGCGTGAGGGCTACACCTTC. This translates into CASSLATGREGYTF.

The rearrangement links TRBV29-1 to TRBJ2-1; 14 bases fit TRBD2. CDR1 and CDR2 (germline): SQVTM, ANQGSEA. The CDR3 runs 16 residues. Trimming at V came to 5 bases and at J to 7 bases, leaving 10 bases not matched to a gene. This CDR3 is CSVPARLAGGNNEQFF. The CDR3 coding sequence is TGCAGCGTTCCCGCCCGACTAGCGGGGGGGAATAATGAGCAGTTCTTC.

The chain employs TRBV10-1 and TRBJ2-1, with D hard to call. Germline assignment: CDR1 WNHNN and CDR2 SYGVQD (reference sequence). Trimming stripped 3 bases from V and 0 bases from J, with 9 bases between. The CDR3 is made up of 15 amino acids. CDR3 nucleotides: TGCGCCAGCAGTGAATCTCCTAGCTCCTACAATGAGCAGTTCTTC. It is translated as CASSESPSSYNEQFF.

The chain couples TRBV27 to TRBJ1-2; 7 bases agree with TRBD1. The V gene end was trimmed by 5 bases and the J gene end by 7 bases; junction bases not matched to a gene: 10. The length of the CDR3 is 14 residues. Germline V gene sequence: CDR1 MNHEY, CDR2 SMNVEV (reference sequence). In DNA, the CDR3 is TGTGCCAGCAGTGCCCAGGGACAGCTGGGTGGCTACACCTTC. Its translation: CASSAQGQLGGYTF.

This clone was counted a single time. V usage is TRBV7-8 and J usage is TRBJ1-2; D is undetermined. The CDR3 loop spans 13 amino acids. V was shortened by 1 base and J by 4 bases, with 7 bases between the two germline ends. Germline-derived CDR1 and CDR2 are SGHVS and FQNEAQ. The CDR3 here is CASSLDSIYGYTF. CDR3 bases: TGTGCCAGCAGCTTAGACTCTATCTATGGCTACACCTTC.

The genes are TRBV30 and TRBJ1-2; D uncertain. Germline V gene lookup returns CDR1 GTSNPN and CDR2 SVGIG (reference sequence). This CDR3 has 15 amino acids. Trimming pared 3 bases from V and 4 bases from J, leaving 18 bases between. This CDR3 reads CAWSPLKGAGYGYTF. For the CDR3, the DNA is TGTGCCTGGAGCCCCCTGAAGGGCGCGGGCTATGGCTACACCTTC.

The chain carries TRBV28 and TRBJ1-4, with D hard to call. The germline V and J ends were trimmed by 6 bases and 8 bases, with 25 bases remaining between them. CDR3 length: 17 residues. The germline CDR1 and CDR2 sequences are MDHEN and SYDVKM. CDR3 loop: CASSPLLGVDLGEKLFF. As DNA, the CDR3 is TGTGCCAGCAGCCCCCTCCTCGGGGTGGACCTGGGCGAAAAACTGTTTTTT.

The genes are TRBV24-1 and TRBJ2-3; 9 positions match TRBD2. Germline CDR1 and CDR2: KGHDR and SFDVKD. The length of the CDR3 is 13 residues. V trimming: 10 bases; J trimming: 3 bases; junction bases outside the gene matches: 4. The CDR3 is CATGGRETDTQYF. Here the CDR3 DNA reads TGTGCCACAGGCGGGAGGGAGACAGATACGCAGTATTTT.

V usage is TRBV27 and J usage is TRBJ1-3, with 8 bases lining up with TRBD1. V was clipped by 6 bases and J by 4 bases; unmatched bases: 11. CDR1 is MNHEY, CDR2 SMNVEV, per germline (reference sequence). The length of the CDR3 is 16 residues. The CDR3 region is CASSQTWTGTGNTIYF. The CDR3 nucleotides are TGTGCCAGCAGCCAAACTTGGACAGGGACGGGAAACACCATATATTTT.

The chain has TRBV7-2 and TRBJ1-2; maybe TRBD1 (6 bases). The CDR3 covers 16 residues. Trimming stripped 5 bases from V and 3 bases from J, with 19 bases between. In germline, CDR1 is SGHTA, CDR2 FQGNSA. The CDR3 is CASSPSRGGGYYGYTF. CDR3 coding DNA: TGTGCCAGCAGCCCCAGCCGGGGAGGGGGTTACTATGGCTACACCTTC.

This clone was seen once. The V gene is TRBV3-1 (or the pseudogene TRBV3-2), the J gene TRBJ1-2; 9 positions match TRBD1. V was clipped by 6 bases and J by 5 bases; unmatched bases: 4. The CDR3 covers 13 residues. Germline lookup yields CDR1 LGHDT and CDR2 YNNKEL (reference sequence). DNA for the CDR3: TGTGCCAGCAGTTTACAGGGGGCTTATGGCTACACCTTC. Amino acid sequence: CASSLQGAYGYTF.

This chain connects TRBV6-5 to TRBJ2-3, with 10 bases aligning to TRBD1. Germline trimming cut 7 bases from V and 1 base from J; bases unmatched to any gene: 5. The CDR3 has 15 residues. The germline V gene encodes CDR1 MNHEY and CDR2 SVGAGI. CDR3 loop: CASNTGTGGTDTQYF. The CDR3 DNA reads TGTGCCAGCAACACCGGGACAGGGGGCACAGATACGCAGTATTTT.

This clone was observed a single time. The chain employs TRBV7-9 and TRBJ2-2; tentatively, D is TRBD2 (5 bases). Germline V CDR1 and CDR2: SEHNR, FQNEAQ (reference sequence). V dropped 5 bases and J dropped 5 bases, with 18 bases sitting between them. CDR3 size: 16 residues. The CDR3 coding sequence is TGTGCCAGCAGCCCATCAAGGGCAGGAGGAACCGGGGAGCTGTTTTTT. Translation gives CASSPSRAGGTGELFF.

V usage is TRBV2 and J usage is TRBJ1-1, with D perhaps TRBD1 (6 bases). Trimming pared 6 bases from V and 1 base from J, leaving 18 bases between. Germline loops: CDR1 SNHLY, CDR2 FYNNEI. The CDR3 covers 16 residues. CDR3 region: CASSFTGSIGNTEAFF. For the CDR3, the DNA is TGTGCCAGCAGCTTTACAGGGTCCATAGGGAACACTGAAGCTTTCTTT.

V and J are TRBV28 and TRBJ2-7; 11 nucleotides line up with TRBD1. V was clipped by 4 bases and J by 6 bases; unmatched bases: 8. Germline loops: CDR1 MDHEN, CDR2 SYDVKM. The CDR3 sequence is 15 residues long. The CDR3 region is CASSSNGQGAREQYF. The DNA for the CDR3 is TGTGCCAGCAGTTCGAATGGACAGGGGGCGCGCGAGCAGTACTTC.